Reported below is one TCR beta chain. Antigen unknown. Sequenced by immunoSEQ multiplex PCR; TCRdb stores in-frame clones only, minus some. The repertoire holds 1,500,000 or so clones, with roughly 96% as singletons. This sample was taken from a study of shared clonotypes between healthy human individuals. In the study overall: The cohort comprised a couple of women and three men. Their ages spanned 18 to 49 years.

Between the trimmed V and J ends, which lost 3 bases and 0 bases, there was a span of 12 bases. This CDR3 has 16 amino acids. Germline CDR1 KGHSH, CDR2 LQKENI. Overall study findings and caveats: Generation of non-shared clonotypes was less probable than generation of clonotypes shared by all four donors.

V is TRBV18 and J is TRBJ2-1; D unclear. Sequenced sample: naive CD4+ T cells sorted from blood. Sample subset: CD45RA+ positively selected. The TCR was taken from a man in his thirties or forties in good health. In DNA, the CDR3 is TGTGCCAGCTCACCCCAAGGAACCTACTCCTACAATGAGCAGTTCTTC. This sequence encodes CASSPQGTYSYNEQFF.